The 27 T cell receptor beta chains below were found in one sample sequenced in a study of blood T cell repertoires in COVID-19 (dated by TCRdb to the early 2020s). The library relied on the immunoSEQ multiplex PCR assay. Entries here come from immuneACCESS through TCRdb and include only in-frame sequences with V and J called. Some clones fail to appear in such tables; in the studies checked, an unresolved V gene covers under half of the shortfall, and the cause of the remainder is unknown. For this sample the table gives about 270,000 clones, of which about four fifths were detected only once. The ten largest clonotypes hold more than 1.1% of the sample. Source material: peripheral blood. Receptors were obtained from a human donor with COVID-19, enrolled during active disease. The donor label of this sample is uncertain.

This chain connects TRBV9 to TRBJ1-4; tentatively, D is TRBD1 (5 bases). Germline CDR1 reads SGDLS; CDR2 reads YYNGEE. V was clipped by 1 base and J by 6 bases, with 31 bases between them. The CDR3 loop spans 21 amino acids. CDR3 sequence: CASSVSSGGRTAARGYEKLFF. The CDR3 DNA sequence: TGTGCCAGCAGCGTATCATCTGGGGGGAGGACTGCCGCCCGAGGGTATGAAAAACTGTTTTTT.

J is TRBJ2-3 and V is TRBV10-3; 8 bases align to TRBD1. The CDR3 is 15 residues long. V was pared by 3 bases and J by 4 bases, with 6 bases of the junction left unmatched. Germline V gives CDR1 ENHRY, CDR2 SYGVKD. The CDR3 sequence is CAISESGQVADTQYF. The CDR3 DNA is TGTGCCATCAGTGAATCGGGACAGGTAGCAGATACGCAGTATTTT.

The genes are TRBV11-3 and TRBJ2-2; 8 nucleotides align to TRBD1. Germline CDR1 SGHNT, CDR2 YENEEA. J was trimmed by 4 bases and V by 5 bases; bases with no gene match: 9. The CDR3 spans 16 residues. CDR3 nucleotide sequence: TGTGCCAGCAGCCCCCAAGGACAGGGAGGCACCGGGGAGCTGTTTTTT. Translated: CASSPQGQGGTGELFF.

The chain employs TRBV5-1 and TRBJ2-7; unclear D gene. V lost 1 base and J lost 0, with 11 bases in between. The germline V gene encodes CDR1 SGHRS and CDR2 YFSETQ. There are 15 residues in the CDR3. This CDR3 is CASSLNAGNSYEQYF. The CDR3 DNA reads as TGCGCCAGCAGCTTGAATGCTGGCAACTCCTACGAGCAGTACTTC.

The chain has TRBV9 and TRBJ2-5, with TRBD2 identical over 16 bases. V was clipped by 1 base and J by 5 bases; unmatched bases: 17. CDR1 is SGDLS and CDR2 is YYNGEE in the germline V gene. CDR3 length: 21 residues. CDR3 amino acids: CASSVQAGTSGRAGQSETQYF. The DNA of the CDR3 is TGTGCCAGCAGCGTACAGGCAGGGACTAGCGGGAGGGCCGGCCAAAGCGAGACCCAGTACTTC.

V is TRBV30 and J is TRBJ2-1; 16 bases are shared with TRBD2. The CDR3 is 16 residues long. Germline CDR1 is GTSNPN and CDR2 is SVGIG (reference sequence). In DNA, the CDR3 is TGTGCTTGGGCCAGGGGACTAGCGGGAGGGGCCAATGAGCAGTTCTTC. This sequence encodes CAWARGLAGGANEQFF.

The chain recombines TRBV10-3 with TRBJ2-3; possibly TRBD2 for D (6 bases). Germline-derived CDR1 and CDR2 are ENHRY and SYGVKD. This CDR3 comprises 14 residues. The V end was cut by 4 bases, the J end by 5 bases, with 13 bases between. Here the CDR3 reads CAISGRADGDTQYF. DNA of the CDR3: TGTGCCATCAGTGGGAGGGCCGATGGAGATACGCAGTATTTT.

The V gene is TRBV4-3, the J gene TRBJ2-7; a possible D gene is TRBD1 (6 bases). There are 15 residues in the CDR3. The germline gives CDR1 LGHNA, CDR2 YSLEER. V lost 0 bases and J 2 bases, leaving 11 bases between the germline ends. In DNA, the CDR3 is TGCGCCAGCAGCCAAGATCAACAGGGACCCTACGAGCAGTACTTC. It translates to CASSQDQQGPYEQYF.

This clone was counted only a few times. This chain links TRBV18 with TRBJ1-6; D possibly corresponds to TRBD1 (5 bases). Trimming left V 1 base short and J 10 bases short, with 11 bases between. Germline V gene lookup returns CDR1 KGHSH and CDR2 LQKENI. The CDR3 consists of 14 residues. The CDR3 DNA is TGTGCCAGCTCACCACAAACAGGATCCTCACCCCTCCACTTT. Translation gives CASSPQTGSSPLHF.

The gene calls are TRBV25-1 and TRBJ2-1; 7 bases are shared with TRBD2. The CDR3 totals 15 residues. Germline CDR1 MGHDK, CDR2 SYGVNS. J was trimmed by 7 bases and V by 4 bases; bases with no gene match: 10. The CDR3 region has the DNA TGTGCCAGCAGTGCCCGGACTAGTCGAGAGAATGAGCAGTTCTTC. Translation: CASSARTSRENEQFF.

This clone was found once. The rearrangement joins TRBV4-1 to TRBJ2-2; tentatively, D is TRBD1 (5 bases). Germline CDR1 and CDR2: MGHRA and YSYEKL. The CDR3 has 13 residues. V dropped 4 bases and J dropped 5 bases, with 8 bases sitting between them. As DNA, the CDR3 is TGCGCCAGCAGCCCCCAGGGAACCGGGGAGCTGTTTTTT. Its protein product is CASSPQGTGELFF.

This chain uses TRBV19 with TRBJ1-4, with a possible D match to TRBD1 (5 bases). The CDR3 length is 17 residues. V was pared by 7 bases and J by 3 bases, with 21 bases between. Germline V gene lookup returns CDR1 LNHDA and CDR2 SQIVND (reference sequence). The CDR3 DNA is TGTGCCAGTAAGAGAAGTAGCTGGGGCAGGGCTAATGAAAAACTGTTTTTT. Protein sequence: CASKRSSWGRANEKLFF.

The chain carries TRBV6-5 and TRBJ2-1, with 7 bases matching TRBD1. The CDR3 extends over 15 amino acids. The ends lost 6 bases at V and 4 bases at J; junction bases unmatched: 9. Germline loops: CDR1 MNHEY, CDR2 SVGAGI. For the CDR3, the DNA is TGTGCCAGCAGCCAACCGGGACAGAAGTACAATGAGCAGTTCTTC. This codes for CASSQPGQKYNEQFF.

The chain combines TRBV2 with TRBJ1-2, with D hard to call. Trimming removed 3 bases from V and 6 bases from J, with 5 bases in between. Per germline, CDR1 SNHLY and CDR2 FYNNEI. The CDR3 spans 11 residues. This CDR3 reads CASSDSDGYTF. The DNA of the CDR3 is TGTGCCAGCAGTGACAGCGATGGCTACACCTTC.

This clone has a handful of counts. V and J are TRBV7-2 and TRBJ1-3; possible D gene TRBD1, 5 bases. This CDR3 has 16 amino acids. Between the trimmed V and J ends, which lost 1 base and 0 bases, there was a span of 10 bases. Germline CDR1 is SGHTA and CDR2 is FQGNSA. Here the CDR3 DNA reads TGTGCCAGCAGCTTAGTTGACAGCTACTCTGGAAACACCATATATTTT. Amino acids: CASSLVDSYSGNTIYF.

CDR3 region: CASSPLGNTIYF. The DNA of the CDR3 is TGTGCCAGCAGCCCACTAGGAAACACCATATATTTT. This chain links TRBV11-2 with TRBJ1-3; D gene uncertain. Germline-derived CDR1 and CDR2 are SGHAT and FQNNGV. The CDR3 loop spans 12 amino acids. V was clipped by 5 bases and J by 4 bases, with 6 bases between them. Full variable domain (rest looked up from reference TRBV11-2 and TRBJ1-3): EAGVAQSPRYKIIEKRQSVAFWCNPISGHATLYWYQQILGQGPKLLIQFQNNGVVDDSQLPKDRFSAERLKGVDSTLKIQPAKLEDSAVYLCASSPLGNTIYFGEGSWLTVV.

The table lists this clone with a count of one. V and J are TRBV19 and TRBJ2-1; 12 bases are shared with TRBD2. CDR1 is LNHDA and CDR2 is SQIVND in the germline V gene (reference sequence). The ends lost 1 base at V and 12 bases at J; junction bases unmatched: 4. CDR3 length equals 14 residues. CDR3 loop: CASSIGLAGGPQFF. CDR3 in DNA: TGTGCCAGTAGTATAGGGCTAGCGGGAGGGCCGCAGTTCTTC. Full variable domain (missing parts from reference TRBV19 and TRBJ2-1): DGGITQSPKYLFRKEGQNVTLSCEQNLNHDAMYWYRQDPGQGLRLIYYSQIVNDFQKGDIAEGYSVSREKKESFPLTVTSAQKNPTAFYLCASSIGLAGGPQFFGPGTRLTVL.

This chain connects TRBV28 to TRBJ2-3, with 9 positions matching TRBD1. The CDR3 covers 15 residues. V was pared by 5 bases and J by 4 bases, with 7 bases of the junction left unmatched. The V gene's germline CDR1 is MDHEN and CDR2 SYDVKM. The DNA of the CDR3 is TGTGCCAGCAGTGGGACAGGGACCAGCGCAGATACGCAGTATTTT. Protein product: CASSGTGTSADTQYF.

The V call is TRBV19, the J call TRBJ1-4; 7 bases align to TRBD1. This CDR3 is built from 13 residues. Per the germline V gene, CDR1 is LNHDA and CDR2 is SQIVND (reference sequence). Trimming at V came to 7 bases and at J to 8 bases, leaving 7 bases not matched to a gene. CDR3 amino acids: CASNRQGGEKLFF. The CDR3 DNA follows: TGTGCCAGTAACCGACAGGGTGGCGAAAAACTGTTTTTT.

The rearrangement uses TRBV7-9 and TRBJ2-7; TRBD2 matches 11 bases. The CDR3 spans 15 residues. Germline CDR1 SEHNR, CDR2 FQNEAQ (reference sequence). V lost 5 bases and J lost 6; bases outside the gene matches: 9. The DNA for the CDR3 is TGTGCCAGCAGCCCCCGGACTAGCGGGCGTGGCGAGCAGTACTTC. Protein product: CASSPRTSGRGEQYF.

The CDR3 loop is CASSYPGQGVYEQYF. As DNA, the CDR3 is TGTGCCAGCAGTTACCCCGGACAGGGGGTGTACGAGCAGTACTTC. This chain joins TRBV6-5 and TRBJ2-7, with 10 bases aligning to TRBD1. J lost 4 bases, V lost 2 bases, and 5 bases had no gene match. The CDR3 is made up of 15 amino acids. Germline CDR1 and CDR2: MNHEY and SVGAGI.

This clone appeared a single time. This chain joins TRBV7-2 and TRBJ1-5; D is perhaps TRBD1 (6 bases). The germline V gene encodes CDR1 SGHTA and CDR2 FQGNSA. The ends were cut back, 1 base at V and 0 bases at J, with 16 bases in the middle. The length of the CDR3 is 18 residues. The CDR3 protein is CASSLVRLQGSSNQPQHF. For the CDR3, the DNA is TGTGCCAGCAGCTTAGTCCGTTTACAGGGTTCTAGCAATCAGCCCCAGCATTTT.

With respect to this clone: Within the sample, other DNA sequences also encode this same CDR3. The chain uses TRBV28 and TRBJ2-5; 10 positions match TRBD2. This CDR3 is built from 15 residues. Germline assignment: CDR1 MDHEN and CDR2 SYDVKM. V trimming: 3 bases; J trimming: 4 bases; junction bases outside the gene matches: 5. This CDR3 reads CASSLGLAGVETQYF. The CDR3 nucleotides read TGTGCCAGCAGTTTGGGGCTAGCGGGAGTAGAGACCCAGTACTTC.

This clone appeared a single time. The CDR3 spells CASKEWSTEAFF. CDR3 coding DNA: TGTGCCAGCAAGGAATGGAGCACTGAAGCTTTCTTT. The chain employs TRBV2 and TRBJ1-1; unclear D gene. V was pared by 7 bases and J by 4 bases, with 10 bases between. In germline, CDR1 is SNHLY, CDR2 FYNNEI. The length of the CDR3 is 12 residues.

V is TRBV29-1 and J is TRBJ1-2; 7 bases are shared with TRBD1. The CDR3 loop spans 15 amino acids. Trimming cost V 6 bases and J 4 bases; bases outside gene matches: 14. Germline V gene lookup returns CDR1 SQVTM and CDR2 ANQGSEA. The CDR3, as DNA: TGCAGCGTCGTCCTACAGGGGATTGGGAGCTATGGCTACACCTTC. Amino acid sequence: CSVVLQGIGSYGYTF. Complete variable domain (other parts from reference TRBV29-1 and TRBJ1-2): SAVISQKPSRDICQRGTSLTIQCQVDSQVTMMFWYRQQPGQSLTLIATANQGSEATYESGFVIDKFPISRPNLTFSTLTVSNMSPEDSSIYLCSVVLQGIGSYGYTFGSGTRLTVV.

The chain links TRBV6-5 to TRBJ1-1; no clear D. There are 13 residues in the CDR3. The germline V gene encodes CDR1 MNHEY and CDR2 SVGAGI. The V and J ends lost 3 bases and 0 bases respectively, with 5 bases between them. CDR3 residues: CASSYSVNTEAFF. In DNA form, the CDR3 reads TGTGCCAGCAGTTATAGCGTGAACACTGAAGCTTTCTTT.

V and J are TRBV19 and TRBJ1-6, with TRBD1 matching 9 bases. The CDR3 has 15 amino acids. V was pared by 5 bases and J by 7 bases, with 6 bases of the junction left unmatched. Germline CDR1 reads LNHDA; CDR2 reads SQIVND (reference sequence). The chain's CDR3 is CASSGTGGANSPLHF. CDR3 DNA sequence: TGTGCCAGTAGTGGCACAGGGGGCGCGAATTCACCCCTCCACTTT.